Sequencing of this T cell receptor (beta chain) was carried out in a study of cytotoxic CD8 clonotypes in ibrutinib-treated CLL (dated by TCRdb to about 2021). As for the study more broadly: In this cohort, around 15 patients were treatment-naive and ten to eleven were relapsed/refractory, while some 18 had unmutated IGHV. Partial responses were observed in approximately 24 patients and complete responses in 2; after a median follow-up of roughly 62 months, remission was maintained in around 14 patients and progression was observed in approximately 12. The response samples were drawn at a median of roughly twelve months into treatment, with a range of roughly 6 to 36 months. Samples averaged approximately 260,000 productive templates and more than 85,000 productive rearrangements. Of the roughly 86 participants in the trial, approximately 26 had longitudinal samples available. Cryopreserved peripheral blood mononuclear cells were obtained prior to treatment, at the time of response, and at either disease progression or sustained remission. Patients were still on ibrutinib when every remission and progressive disease sample was collected. Results and caveats for the whole study, not just this receptor: Sampling times were not matched between sustained-remission and progressing patients, and lymph node repertoires were not studied. At baseline, clonality was higher than in age-matched healthy donors and showed a strong correlation with circulating CD8+ T-cell counts. Public clonotypes were rare and either shrank or stayed stable during treatment, and the rise in clonality at ibrutinib response reflected expansion of private clonotypes. Clonality increased at ibrutinib response, stayed stable in sustained remission, and fell back toward baseline at progression.

A MiSeq instrument was used for deep resolution sequencing, which targeted depths ranging from 1 in 1 million up to 1 in 200,000 T cells, with coverage averaging 10x for each clonotype. TCR beta libraries were generated with the immunoSEQ hsTCRB Kit. Turning to the authors' computational methods: The data were analyzed with ImmunoSEQ Analyzer and ImmunoSEQ Data Assistant, and V, D and J gene assignments followed IMGT definitions. Clonality, which ranges from 0 to 1, was calculated by subtracting the normalized Shannon entropy of productive rearrangement frequencies from one. Only overrepresented clonotypes making up at least 0.05% of the repertoire of each patient were included in the public clonotype analysis. Approximately 14 age-matched healthy donor repertoires from immuneACCESS were used as controls for clonality. This immuneACCESS table, as held by TCRdb, lists in-frame sequences with V and J called but not all clones. Of the missing ones, under half trace to an unresolved V gene in checked studies; the others have no known cause. For V, J and clone size, that table is used; D and trimming come from the DNA. In all, the sample holds around 140,000 clones, and about 80% of those were seen once. The ten top clones hold around a quarter of the sample.

This sample's time point label indicates: about a year on ibrutinib. Approximately 2 micrograms of genomic DNA were extracted from cryopreserved PBMCs for TCR beta library preparation. Longitudinal blood samples from CLL patients on ibrutinib monotherapy were analyzed using high-throughput TCR beta sequencing. Patients were enrolled in a phase 2 open-label single-center ibrutinib monotherapy trial. Worth noting for this clone: Its antigen remains undetermined. No qualities accompany the bases; no much larger clone lies one base away.

The CDR3 starts with the cysteine, ends with the phenylalanine, and has 16 residues. The only DNA kept is the CDR3, 48 bases in frame from the first base. Taken from the germline V gene (reference sequence), the CDR1 and CDR2 loops are SGHNT and YYREEE. The junction shows trimming of 5 bases on V and 1 base on J, and the gene matches do not reach 8 bases of it. The sequences come from PBMCs, collected after 12 months of ibrutinib treatment. This TCR was recovered from a human donor with chronic lymphocytic leukemia. The rearranged chain carries TRBV5-4 and TRBJ2-7; TRBD2 fits 11 bases in the junction. In nucleotide form, the sequence is TGTGCCAGCAGTCGAAGACTAGCGGGGAGTTCCTACGAGCAGTACTTC. It translates as CASSRRLAGSSYEQYF.